Described below is a single T cell receptor (beta chain) sequence and its context. This clone has just a few counts. What this receptor recognizes is not known. Base qualities are not recorded, but no much larger clone differs from it by a single base. The data derive from a study of shared clonotypes between healthy human individuals (dated by TCRdb to between 2020 and 2021). The study in broad terms: Three men and two women, aged 18 to 49 years, made up the cohort. Different laboratories and diverse techniques were used to prepare libraries and sequence TCR repertoires, to increase sequencing depth and limit assay-specific biases. Blood TCR repertoires of a handful of healthy adults were deeply sequenced to estimate repertoire size and the extent of clonotype sharing between individuals. For each donor, CD4 naive and CD4 memory were each run on three plates, CD8 naive on two plates, and CD8 memory on one plate. Between about 0.9 and 8.9 billion PBMCs per donor were obtained by leukapheresis. The research as a whole found: Even with the large sequencing depth, rarefaction of the sorted-subset datasets indicated that sequencing was incomplete. Compared with non-shared clonotypes, clonotypes shared by all four sorted-subset donors had higher generation probabilities. Sampling was limited to blood, and TCR repertoires in tissue likely differ from TCR repertoires in blood. Estimated clonotype richness was generally larger for naive than for memory subsets. When several donors were compared, the shared fraction of clonotypes was roughly 5% for naive CD4, roughly 3.3% for naive CD8, more than 2% for memory CD4, and under 0.5% for memory CD8. Based on pairwise subsampling, the degree of clonotype sharing among donors was expected to be affected by sequencing depth. Because the study included a small number of donors, the genetic and exposure-history diversity represented was limited.

Using the deep immunoSEQ assay, multiplex PCR amplified TCR CDR3 regions from genomic DNA. Extracted genomic DNA from each cell subset was spread evenly across all wells of several immunoSEQ 96-well plates, with each plate serving as a replicate. For sorted subsets, 200 ng of genomic DNA, equivalent to around 30,000 T cell genomes, went into each replicate PCR. The purified libraries were quantified using a Qubit 3.0 fluorometer, sized with a Bioanalyzer 2100, and then quantified again using the KAPA Library Quantification kit. Every immunoSEQ 96-well plate was sequenced on a dedicated single-read 150-cycle Illumina NextSeq 550 flow cell. Under the source paper's analysis protocol: Because only junctional sequences without quality scores were contained in the immunoSEQ output, filtering matching that applied to full-length reads could not be performed. To assign V/J genes and CDR3, sequences were annotated using PyIR, a Python wrapper for IgBLAST v1.9, with IMGT germline references. Reads were filtered out if the reads had weak V/J assignments (E-value above 1e-6), no CDR3, stop codons, out-of-frame junctions, or ambiguous translated residues. V3J clonotypes were defined by identical inferred V gene, J gene, and CDR3 amino acid sequence. Percentage overlap between repertoires was calculated by dividing the number of shared unique clonotypes by the size of the smaller repertoire. Repertoire richness was assessed with RTK rarefaction, the Chao1 estimator, and Recon v2.1 estimates of unobserved clonotypes. Generation probabilities for all TCRbeta clonotypes obtained by the gDNA method from a handful of donors were computed using OLGA. What TCRdb holds here is the immuneACCESS table cut down to in-frame rearrangements. Part of the clones is not present; checked against another copy, under half of the missing clones reflect an unresolved V gene, and the others are unexplained. V, J and clone size are taken as reported in that table, and D and trimming were inferred from the DNA itself. For this sample the table gives about 2.3 million clones, of which more than 80% were detected only once. The biggest ten clones account for around 0.4% of the sample.

The donors were healthy, HIV-negative adults with no recently reported acute infections or vaccinations. Only Caucasian adults living in Nashville, Tennessee, USA were represented among the donors. CD4+ T cells were enriched through magnetic negative selection, after which naive cells were positively selected on CD45RA and the remaining negative fraction served as the memory subset. Blood was obtained by leukapheresis, after which PBMCs were separated by Ficoll-Histopaque density gradient centrifugation and cryopreserved in liquid nitrogen vapor phase. Analytical flow cytometry was used to check the purity and quantity of every magnetically sorted T cell population. From each sorted fraction, genomic DNA was isolated and quantified by UV absorbance on a Nanodrop 2000c. The junction carries 18 bases between V and J, which are trimmed by 4 bases and 11 bases respectively. CDR1 and CDR2, per the germline V gene, are MDHEN and SYDVKM. Taken from cysteine to phenylalanine, the CDR3 has 14 residues. Left in the record is the CDR3 DNA by itself, 42 bases read in frame from the first base.

The sample was naive CD4+ T cells from PBMCs. What this sample's cell subset or site label stands for: CD45RA+ positively selected. This chain is built from TRBV28 and TRBJ1-5, with TRBD1 perhaps the D gene, on 6 matching bases. The receptor was isolated from a man between 18 and 29 years old in good health. Some clones in this sample may be carry-over from other donors' samples. The CDR3 protein is CASSSSDVPGAQHF. The DNA sequence is given as TGTGCCAGCAGTTCCTCGGACGTTCCAGGGGCCCAGCATTTT.